Listed here are 10 T cell receptor beta chains from one sample, sequenced in a study of regulatory T cells in long-lasting Graves disease. Time point meaning: persistent/refractory GD, antithyroid drugs over 5 years with positive TRAb. Extracted PBMC RNA gave rise to the TCR library. Investigators prepared the TCR beta libraries by applying iRepertoire HTBI primers and Arm-PCR of CDR3 regions. TCRdb used MiXCR to reprocess the multiplex PCR reads, holding one entry per CDR3 protein. The table records some 370,000 distinct CDR3 sequences, approximately 25% of them present only once. Sequenced here: peripheral blood mononuclear cells (PBMCs), sampled when the disease was refractory, from a patient treated with antithyroid drugs. Source of these receptors: a woman in her 40s with Graves disease.

Only a few counts were recorded for this clonotype. The chain combines TRBV3-1 with TRBJ2-7, with a weak D call TRBD2 (6 bases). Trimming left V 1 base short and J 0 bases short, with 13 bases between. Germline-derived CDR1 and CDR2 are LGHDT and YNNKEL (reference sequence). The CDR3 sequence is 16 residues long. The DNA for the CDR3 is TGTGCCAGCAGCCAAGGGGTAGCGGTAAGCTCCTACGAGCAGTACTTC. It encodes CASSQGVAVSSYEQYF.

This clonotype was seen many times. A read error may account for a junction end that differs from germline. The CDR3 loop is CASSLDRAEQYF. CDR3 sequence (DNA): TGTGCCAGCAGCCTGGACAGGGCCGAGCAGTACTTC. V usage is TRBV5-1 and J usage is TRBJ2-7; 8 positions match TRBD1. The CDR3 has 12 amino acids. In germline, CDR1 is SGHRS, CDR2 YFSETQ.

A single count supports this clonotype. This may be a read error, as it is one base from a much larger clone. J is TRBJ2-5 and V is TRBV6-1; TRBD2 is a possible D gene (5 bases). Per the germline V gene, CDR1 is MNHNS and CDR2 is SASEGT. V was pared by 5 bases and J by 4 bases, with 14 bases between. CDR3 length: 14 amino acids. CDR3 sequence reads: CASSRLIVTETQYF. CDR3 coding DNA: TGTGCCAGCAGTAGACTAATCGTTACAGAGACCCAGTACTTC.

This clonotype was counted ten times or more. This rearrangement joins TRBV2 to TRBJ1-5; possible D gene TRBD1, 5 bases. Germline CDR1 is SNHLY and CDR2 is FYNNEI. CDR3 size: 14 residues. V was pared by 6 bases and J by 1 base, with 10 bases between. The CDR3 coding sequence is TGTGCCAGCAGGCGTGGACAAAGCAATCAGCCCCAGCATTTT. As protein: CASRRGQSNQPQHF.

Many counts were recorded for this clonotype. V is TRBV20-1 and J is TRBJ1-1; D gene unclear. The CDR3 is 12 residues long. V was shortened by 0 bases and J by 3 bases, with 5 bases between the two germline ends. Germline V gives CDR1 DFQATT, CDR2 SNEGSKA (reference sequence). The CDR3 is CSARERDTEAFF. The CDR3 region has the DNA TGCAGTGCTAGAGAAAGGGACACTGAAGCTTTCTTT.

This clonotype was counted many times. DNA of the CDR3: TGTGCCAGCAGCAGAGGGGACTCCTACGAGCAGTACTTC. It yields the protein CASSRGDSYEQYF. The chain carries TRBV7-2 and TRBJ2-7; D tentatively reads TRBD1 or TRBD2 (5 bases each). The CDR3 loop spans 13 amino acids. Germline V gene data show CDR1 as SGHTA and CDR2 as FQGNSA. Trimming shortened V by 5 bases and J by 0 bases, and 8 bases separated the two germline ends. Using reference TRBV7-2 and TRBJ2-7 for the parts outside the CDR3, the full variable domain is GAGVSQSPSNKVTEKGKDVELRCDPISGHTALYWYRQSLGQGLEFLIYFQGNSAPDKSGLPSDRFSAERTGGSVSTLTIQRTQQEDSAVYLCASSRGDSYEQYFGPGTRLTVT.

This clonotype was counted ten times or more. This chain uses TRBV28 with TRBJ2-7, with 9 nucleotides matching TRBD1. The CDR3 runs to 14 residues. The V and J ends lost 5 bases and 5 bases, in that order; junction bases with no gene match: 7. Germline V CDR1 and CDR2: MDHEN, SYDVKM. CDR3 amino acids: CASSPPGTGNEQYF. Here the CDR3 DNA reads TGTGCCAGCAGTCCACCCGGGACAGGGAACGAGCAGTACTTC.

This clonotype was seen a few times. V and J are TRBV19 and TRBJ2-5; a weak D match, TRBD1 (6 bases). The CDR3 sequence is 17 residues long. Trimming left V 3 bases short and J 5 bases short, with 22 bases between. Germline V CDR1 and CDR2: LNHDA, SQIVND (reference sequence). This CDR3 is CASSITSVKTGKETQYF. CDR3 DNA: TGTGCCAGTAGTATCACATCCGTCAAAACAGGGAAGGAGACCCAGTACTTC.

V and J are TRBV6-1 and TRBJ2-7; D is tentatively TRBD1 or TRBD2 (5 bases each). Germline V gives CDR1 MNHNS, CDR2 SASEGT. Between the trimmed V and J ends, which lost 6 bases and 0 bases, there was a span of 18 bases. The CDR3 is 16 amino acids. The CDR3 reads CASSPLVGTVSYEQYF. CDR3 bases: TGTGCCAGCAGCCCCCTTGTGGGGACGGTCTCCTACGAGCAGTACTTC.

The J gene is TRBJ2-5, the V gene TRBV19; 7 bases are a match to TRBD2. The J call is doubtful: the DNA matches TRBJ2-1 better. There are 14 residues in the CDR3. The germline V gene encodes CDR1 LNHDA and CDR2 SQIVND (reference sequence). Here the CDR3 reads CASSIMRERSEQFF. In nucleotides, the CDR3 is TGTGCCAGTAGTATCATGCGGGAGAGGAGTGAGCAGTTCTTC.